The 30 T cell receptor beta chains listed next were all sequenced from one sample in a study of Ad26.COV2.S vaccination and SARS-CoV-2 variants. Only in-frame clones appear in the TCRdb table, and some are missing; sequencing was by immunoSEQ multiplex PCR. The table lists about 330,000 clones, approximately 87% of them singletons, with around 5% in the top ten. Treatment reported: some 20 received Ad26.COV2.S at low or high dose, single or two shots; roughly 5 received placebo; per-sample allocation not given. The samples date from day 63 after the first vaccine or placebo injection. The sample here was peripheral blood, taken in a trial of Ad26.COV2.S vaccine versus placebo. The receptor set was obtained from a person between 18 and 65 years old who received the Ad26.COV2.S COVID-19 vaccine or a placebo.

The chain recombines TRBV28 with TRBJ1-1, with unresolved D. V was trimmed by 5 bases and J by 4 bases, leaving 8 bases between them. The germline CDR1 and CDR2 sequences are MDHEN and SYDVKM. The CDR3 has 12 residues. In nucleotides, the CDR3 is TGTGCCAGCAGTCTCCTGTCCACTGAAGCTTTCTTT. It encodes CASSLLSTEAFF.

The chain employs TRBV18 and TRBJ1-2; the match to TRBD1 covers 9 bases. The CDR3 has 14 residues. Germline loops: CDR1 KGHSH, CDR2 LQKENI. J was trimmed by 8 bases and V by 0 bases; bases with no gene match: 4. CDR3 amino acids: CASSPPTGGGGYTF. CDR3 coding DNA: TGTGCCAGCTCACCACCCACAGGGGGCGGCGGCTACACCTTC.

The genes are TRBV11-1 and TRBJ2-3; a possible D gene is TRBD2 (6 bases). The V end lost 5 bases, the J end lost 5 bases, and 17 bases lay between the germline ends. Germline loops: CDR1 SGHAT, CDR2 FQDESV (reference sequence). The CDR3 consists of 15 residues. CDR3 in amino acids: CASSRGGGSKDTQYF. Written as DNA, the CDR3 is TGTGCCAGCAGCCGCGGTGGAGGGTCGAAAGATACGCAGTATTTT.

The V call is TRBV19, the J call TRBJ2-6; perhaps TRBD2 as D (6 bases). CDR1 is LNHDA, CDR2 SQIVND, per germline (reference sequence). V shed 5 bases and J shed 2 bases, with 19 bases lying between them. This CDR3 region has 18 residues. The CDR3 is CASSVSGTPGAGANVLTF. As DNA, the CDR3 is TGTGCCAGTAGTGTTTCCGGGACTCCGGGGGCTGGGGCCAACGTCCTGACTTTC.

The rearrangement links TRBV13 to TRBJ2-5; tentative D call: TRBD1 (5 bases). The germline gives CDR1 PRHDT, CDR2 FYEKMQ (reference sequence). The CDR3 totals 13 residues. Deletions cut 6 bases from V and 2 bases from J, with 10 bases between. DNA for the CDR3: TGTGCCAGCAGGTCTAGGGGTCAAGAGACCCAGTACTTC. It is translated as CASRSRGQETQYF.

The chain uses TRBV7-6 and TRBJ2-5, with D maybe TRBD1 (5 bases). Germline V gene sequence: CDR1 SGHVS, CDR2 FNYEAQ. The CDR3 runs 14 residues. V lost 3 bases and J 2 bases, leaving 10 bases between the germline ends. The DNA of the CDR3 is TGTGCCAGCAGCTTCGGACAAAATCAAGAGACCCAGTACTTC. This encodes CASSFGQNQETQYF.

The gene calls are TRBV4-3 and TRBJ1-2; 7 nucleotides agree with TRBD1. The germline V gene encodes CDR1 LGHNA and CDR2 YSLEER. The CDR3 spans 15 residues. V dropped 4 bases and J dropped 2; count of bases not matched to a gene: 7. The CDR3 DNA reads as TGCGCCAGCAGCCTATACAGGGGTCTCAACTATGGCTACACCTTC. Its protein is CASSLYRGLNYGYTF.

The genes are TRBV7-5 and TRBJ2-7; whether TRBD1, the table's D call, matches the DNA was not checked. TRBV7-5 represents a pseudogene. The CDR3 length is 16 residues. CDR3 nucleotide sequence: TGTGCCAGAAGCTTACCGCTCTGGGACAGCGACTACGAGCAGTACGTC. Its protein product is CARSLPLWDSDYEQYV.

This clone showed up just once. The chain carries TRBV4-1 and TRBJ1-2; TRBD1 agrees at 8 bases. V trimming: 3 bases; J trimming: 2 bases; junction bases outside the gene matches: 8. This CDR3 has 16 amino acids. Per the germline V gene, CDR1 is MGHRA and CDR2 is YSYEKL. CDR3 DNA: TGCGCCAGCAGCCATTCGGGACAGGACTTAAACTATGGCTACACCTTC. Residues: CASSHSGQDLNYGYTF.

The chain couples TRBV5-5 to TRBJ1-1; D ambiguous. V was pared by 2 bases and J by 6 bases, with 14 bases between. This CDR3 is 14 amino acids long. The germline gives CDR1 SGHKS, CDR2 YYEKEE (reference sequence). The CDR3 nucleotides are TGTGCCAGCAGCTTTAACGCTCCGGCCCCTGAAGCTTTCTTT. Translating gives CASSFNAPAPEAFF.

This clone was recorded once. J is TRBJ2-7 and V is TRBV6-2 or TRBV6-3; possibly TRBD2 for D (6 bases). Germline assignment: CDR1 MNHEY and CDR2 SVGEGT. The CDR3 spans 17 residues. V shed 6 bases and J shed 0 bases, with 21 bases lying between them. This chain's CDR3 is CASSYPRLEAYSYEQYF. The CDR3 DNA reads as TGTGCCAGCAGCTATCCCCGACTAGAGGCCTACTCCTACGAGCAGTACTTC.

CDR3 nucleotides: TGTGCCAGCAGTTACTCCGGGGGCCCCCTTAGGGATACGCAGTATTTT. Translating it yields CASSYSGGPLRDTQYF. V and J are TRBV6-5 and TRBJ2-3, with D perhaps being TRBD1 or TRBD2 (6 bases each). This CDR3 spans 16 amino acids. Trimming removed 0 bases from V and 6 bases from J, with 16 bases in between. CDR1 MNHEY and CDR2 SVGAGI come from the germline V gene.

This chain links TRBV5-1 with TRBJ1-1; TRBD1 matches 7 bases. The CDR3 has 14 residues. Germline CDR1 and CDR2: SGHRS and YFSETQ. The V segment lost 4 bases and the J segment 5 bases; nucleotides outside the gene matches: 8. The CDR3 loop reads CASSPEGARTEAFF. As DNA, the CDR3 is TGCGCCAGCAGCCCCGAGGGGGCGCGGACTGAAGCTTTCTTT. The full variable domain, with the rest looked up from reference TRBV5-1 and TRBJ1-1, is KAGVTQTPRYLIKTRGQQVTLSCSPISGHRSVSWYQQTPGQGLQFLFEYFSETQRNKGNFPGRFSGRQFSNSRSEMNVSTLELGDSALYLCASSPEGARTEAFFGQGTRLTVV.

V and J are TRBV19 and TRBJ1-5; D is undetermined. Germline V lookup: CDR1 LNHDA, CDR2 SQIVND (reference sequence). V lost 3 bases and J 4 bases, leaving 19 bases between the germline ends. The CDR3 totals 17 residues. CDR3 protein: CASSMGFVAGSNQPQHF. DNA for the CDR3: TGTGCCAGTAGTATGGGTTTTGTGGCTGGGTCGAATCAGCCCCAGCATTTT.

The chain has TRBV12-3 or TRBV12-4 and TRBJ2-3; D is perhaps TRBD2 (5 bases). V dropped 4 bases and J dropped 5 bases, with 7 bases sitting between them. This CDR3 contains 12 residues. The CDR3 DNA is TGTGCCAGCAGTTACGGACTAGATACGCAGTATTTT. Translated, it gives CASSYGLDTQYF.

The gene calls are TRBV5-4 and TRBJ2-3; 11 positions match TRBD2. V dropped 6 bases and J dropped 4; count of bases not matched to a gene: 10. This CDR3 region has 16 residues. Germline V gene data show CDR1 as SGHNT and CDR2 as YYREEE (reference sequence). The CDR3 nucleotides are TGTGCCAGCACCCTTCTCCTTAGCGGGGGGGCAGATACGCAGTATTTT. This sequence encodes CASTLLLSGGADTQYF.

The V call is TRBV2, the J call TRBJ1-1; no reliable D call. CDR3 length equals 15 residues. The V end lost 6 bases, the J end lost 0 bases, and 14 bases lay between the germline ends. Germline V gene sequence: CDR1 SNHLY, CDR2 FYNNEI. In nucleotides, the CDR3 is TGTGCCAGCAGGAGGACGGGCAGTGTGAACACTGAAGCTTTCTTT. Protein sequence: CASRRTGSVNTEAFF.

As to this clone: Different DNA sequences within this sample yield the same CDR3. The J gene is TRBJ2-7, the V gene TRBV7-2; D is unresolved. Trimming took 4 bases from V and 2 from J, leaving 3 bases between them. The CDR3 runs 11 residues. Germline V gene lookup returns CDR1 SGHTA and CDR2 FQGNSA. CDR3 DNA: TGTGCCAGCAGCTCGACCTACGAGCAGTACTTC. This gives the protein CASSSTYEQYF.

The chain links TRBV4-3 to TRBJ1-2; D call uncertain. The CDR3 spans 12 residues. V was cut by 1 base and J by 8 bases, with 8 bases left in between. Germline lookup yields CDR1 LGHNA and CDR2 YSLEER. Written as DNA, the CDR3 is TGCGCCAGCAGCCAAGGCTTCCGGGGCTACACCTTC. It translates to CASSQGFRGYTF.

The chain is built from TRBV4-1 and TRBJ2-7, with 10 bases identical to TRBD1. Germline trimming cut 0 bases from V and 1 base from J; bases unmatched to any gene: 3. This CDR3 comprises 16 residues. Germline CDR1 MGHRA, CDR2 YSYEKL. CDR3 in amino acids: CASSQEPGQGSYEQYF. In nucleotides, the CDR3 is TGCGCCAGCAGCCAAGAACCGGGACAGGGGTCCTACGAGCAGTACTTC.

The chain recombines TRBV19 with TRBJ1-4; D not certain. There are 16 residues in the CDR3. CDR1 and CDR2 from the germline V gene are LNHDA and SQIVND (reference sequence). V lost 2 bases and J lost 7, with 17 bases in between. In nucleotides, the CDR3 is TGTGCCAGTAGTATACTCGCGACGATATACAGTGAAAAACTGTTTTTT. It encodes CASSILATIYSEKLFF.

Of note for this clone: The same CDR3 is also encoded by other DNA sequences in this sample. The CDR3 region is CASSQEANQPQHF. The CDR3 region has the DNA TGCGCCAGCAGCCAAGAAGCGAATCAGCCCCAGCATTTT. This chain uses TRBV4-3 with TRBJ1-5, with D unclear. The CDR3 runs to 13 residues. Per the germline V gene, CDR1 is LGHNA and CDR2 is YSLEER. Between the trimmed V and J ends, which lost 0 bases and 4 bases, there was a span of 4 bases.

The gene calls are TRBV5-8 and TRBJ1-1; no clear D gene. Trimming cost V 1 base and J 0 bases, with 7 bases left between them. CDR1 is SGHTS, CDR2 YDEGEE, per germline. The CDR3 sequence is 14 residues long. CDR3 sequence: CASSLLALNTEAFF. DNA for the CDR3: TGTGCCAGCAGCTTGCTAGCCCTGAACACTGAAGCTTTCTTT.

This chain joins TRBV5-6 and TRBJ2-1; D is undetermined. V was shortened by 1 base and J by 10 bases, with 6 bases between the two germline ends. CDR3 length: 11 amino acids. The germline gives CDR1 SGHDT, CDR2 YYEEEE. The CDR3 reads CASSLSEEQFF. The CDR3 bases are TGTGCCAGCAGCTTGTCGGAAGAGCAGTTCTTC. The variable domain in full, completed from reference TRBV5-6 and TRBJ2-1, reads DAGVTQSPTHLIKTRGQQVTLRCSPKSGHDTVSWYQQALGQGPQFIFQYYEEEERQRGNFPDRFSGHQFPNYSSELNVNALLLGDSALYLCASSLSEEQFFGPGTRLTVL.

This chain uses TRBV5-6 with TRBJ1-1, with D possibly TRBD1 on 5 matching bases. The CDR3 has 13 amino acids. The germline CDR1 and CDR2 sequences are SGHDT and YYEEEE. V lost 4 bases and J 2 bases, leaving 9 bases between the germline ends. CDR3 coding DNA: TGTGCCAGCAGCCCTACAGGTAACACTGAAGCTTTCTTT. Protein product: CASSPTGNTEAFF.

The CDR3 spells CASSKGARPANYGYTF. CDR3 nucleotide sequence: TGTGCCAGTAGTAAGGGGGCGCGCCCGGCGAACTATGGCTACACCTTC. The chain carries TRBV19 and TRBJ1-2; 7 bases are a match to TRBD1. Germline lookup yields CDR1 LNHDA and CDR2 SQIVND (reference sequence). The junction had 10 bases not matched to a gene; V was cut back by 4 bases and J by 2 bases. This CDR3 is 16 amino acids long. The entire variable domain, with the rest obtained from reference TRBV19 and TRBJ1-2, is as follows: DGGITQSPKYLFRKEGQNVTLSCEQNLNHDAMYWYRQDPGQGLRLIYYSQIVNDFQKGDIAEGYSVSREKKESFPLTVTSAQKNPTAFYLCASSKGARPANYGYTFGSGTRLTVV.

The chain employs TRBV11-1 and TRBJ2-7; a weak D match, TRBD1 (6 bases). Deletions cut 1 base from V and 3 bases from J, with 7 bases between. This CDR3 is 13 amino acids long. Germline V lookup: CDR1 SGHAT, CDR2 FQDESV (reference sequence). For the CDR3, the DNA is TGTGCCAGCAGCTTAGACAGGGACTACGAGCAGTACGTC. This encodes CASSLDRDYEQYV.

This chain's CDR3 is CASSTSWNEQFF. CDR3 nucleotide sequence: TGTGCCAGCAGCACCTCGTGGAATGAGCAGTTCTTC. The chain uses TRBV9 and TRBJ2-1; D call uncertain. The CDR3 has 12 amino acids. Germline V gene sequence: CDR1 SGDLS, CDR2 YYNGEE. Between the trimmed V and J ends, which lost 4 bases and 7 bases, there was a span of 9 bases. The variable domain in full, completed from reference TRBV9 and TRBJ2-1, reads DSGVTQTPKHLITATGQRVTLRCSPRSGDLSVYWYQQSLDQGLQFLIQYYNGEERAKGNILERFSAQQFPDLHSELNLSSLELGDSALYFCASSTSWNEQFFGPGTRLTVL.

This rearrangement joins TRBV5-4 to TRBJ1-1, with D hard to call. The CDR3 has 15 amino acids. Trimming stripped 4 bases from V and 6 bases from J, with 19 bases between. CDR1 and CDR2 (germline): SGHNT, YYREEE (reference sequence). The CDR3 loop reads CASSLMEIRSAEAFF. The CDR3, as DNA: TGTGCCAGCAGCCTGATGGAGATTCGTAGTGCTGAAGCTTTCTTT.

This sequence joins TRBV27 and TRBJ2-3; tentative D call: TRBD1 (5 bases). CDR3 size: 17 residues. The V end lost 2 bases, the J end lost 2 bases, and 17 bases lay between the germline ends. CDR1 is MNHEY, CDR2 SMNVEV, per germline (reference sequence). The CDR3 reads CASSLGTGSPYTDTQYF. The CDR3 DNA follows: TGTGCCAGCAGTTTAGGAACAGGTTCTCCCTACACAGATACGCAGTATTTT.